This is a list of T cell receptor beta chains from one sample in a study of T cell responses to AZD1222 COVID-19 vaccine. Produced via immunoSEQ multiplex PCR; TCRdb's table is partial and in-frame only. Among 75,000 to 100,000 clones listed, around 90% were seen once. This specimen was peripheral blood, taken on day 0 of AZD1222 vaccination. The receptor source for this set is an adult in good health. The CDR3 runs from the conserved cysteine through the conserved F or W. Size tells how often a clone was seen (once, few, many) or the class of an expanded clone, and some rows leave it out.

TRBV12-5	TRBJ2-5	NA	CASGSTETQYF
TRBV27	TRBJ2-7	NA	CASGRPKGGTYEQYF
TRBV6-2/TRBV6-3	TRBJ2-1	NA	CASSFVAGTLKENEQFF
TRBV7-2	TRBJ2-1	NA	CASSPHNEQFF
TRBV11-2	TRBJ2-3	once	CASSLDGRDRGEDTQYF
TRBV3-1/TRBV3-2	TRBJ1-4	NA	CASSRRTGPTNEKLFF
TRBV7-8	TRBJ2-1	NA	CASIPGAARGIMEQFF
TRBV3-1/TRBV3-2	TRBJ2-7	NA	CASSHDRGVFNEQYF
TRBV5-8	TRBJ2-6	NA	CASSVLRDSVSGANVLTF
TRBV28	TRBJ1-4	once	CASSRQGGWVKLFF
TRBV6-1	TRBJ2-7	once	CASSESSYSYYEQYF
TRBV9	TRBJ2-5	NA	CASSMGLAGEYQETQYF
TRBV5-4	TRBJ2-2	NA	CASSLAGELFF
TRBV2	TRBJ1-1	NA	CASGSVNTEAFF
TRBV7-9	TRBJ1-2	NA	CASSKGQGLYGYTF
TRBV10-3	TRBJ1-2	NA	CAIASGTGVGYTF
TRBV4-1	TRBJ1-3	few	CASSQERLVSGNTIYF
TRBV25-1	TRBJ1-1	NA	CASSSIPRDREGGTEAFF
TRBV2	TRBJ1-4	NA	CASSEGRTANEKLFF
TRBV30	TRBJ1-5	NA	CAWSSHSNQPQHF
TRBV9	TRBJ2-7	once	CASGGAYGQYF
TRBV18	TRBJ1-1	NA	CASSTTGDTEAFF
TRBV6-5	TRBJ1-2	NA	CASTPGWTGVYGYTF
TRBV6-5	TRBJ2-7	NA	CASMWSGSDEQYF
TRBV24-1	TRBJ1-2	NA	CATSDPRIENYGYTF
TRBV10-3	TRBJ1-6	NA	CAISEGRGDLNSPLHF
TRBV6-5	TRBJ1-2	NA	CASSRTGTFGYGYTF